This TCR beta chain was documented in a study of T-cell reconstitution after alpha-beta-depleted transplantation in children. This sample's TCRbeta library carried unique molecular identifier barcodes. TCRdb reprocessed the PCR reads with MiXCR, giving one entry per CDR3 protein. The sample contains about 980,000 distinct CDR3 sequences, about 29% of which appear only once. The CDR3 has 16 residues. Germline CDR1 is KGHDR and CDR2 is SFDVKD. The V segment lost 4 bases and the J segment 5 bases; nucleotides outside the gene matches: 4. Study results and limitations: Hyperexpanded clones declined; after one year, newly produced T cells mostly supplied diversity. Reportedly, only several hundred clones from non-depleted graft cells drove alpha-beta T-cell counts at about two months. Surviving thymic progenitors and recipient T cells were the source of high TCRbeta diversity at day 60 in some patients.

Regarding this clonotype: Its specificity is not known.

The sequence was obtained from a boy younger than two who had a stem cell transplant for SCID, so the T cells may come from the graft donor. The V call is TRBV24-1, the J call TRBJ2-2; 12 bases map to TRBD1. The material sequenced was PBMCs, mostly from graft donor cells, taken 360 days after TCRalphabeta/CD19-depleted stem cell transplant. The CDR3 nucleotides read TGTGCCACCAGTGAGGGACAGGGGGCTGGGACCGGGGAGCTGTTTTTT. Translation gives CATSEGQGAGTGELFF.